This T cell receptor (beta chain) was recovered during a study of blood T cell repertoires in COVID-19. Across the whole study: Researchers got acute and convalescent COVID-19 samples from the United States, Italy and Spain. PBMCs, B-cell-depleted T cells, or T cells provided the cDNA or gDNA that made up the material.

As processed by the authors: Researchers report that nucleated cell counts were estimated from reference gene primer amplification. TCRdb's copy holds only in-frame clones and misses some; the assay was immunoSEQ multiplex PCR. For V, J and clone size, that table is used; D and trimming come from the DNA. The sample has tens of thousands of clones, approximately 89% seen once. V shed 6 bases, J shed 1 base, and the junction held 5 bases outside the gene matches. CDR3 length: 15 amino acids. Germline V gene sequence: CDR1 SNHLY, CDR2 FYNNEI. The sequence derives from a woman aged 55 to 70 with acute or convalescent COVID-19. The rearrangement uses TRBV2 and TRBJ1-1, with TRBD1 identical over 10 bases. Sequencing used peripheral blood. CDR3 sequence: CASRPGTGANTEAFF. CDR3 DNA: TGTGCCAGCAGGCCCGGGACAGGGGCGAACACTGAAGCTTTCTTT.